This T cell receptor (beta chain) appears in the sequencing data of a study of T cell responses to AZD1222 COVID-19 vaccine. Produced via immunoSEQ multiplex PCR; TCRdb's table is partial and in-frame only. The sample has 200,000 to 250,000 clones, around 94% seen once. Study outcomes and limitations: Clonal diversity may have been underestimated, and the donors were mostly white British, with more females than males. Distributed over spike, vaccine-associated CD4 TCRs predominated at 160-218 and 743-854.

To note about this clone: What it binds is not known.

Germline-derived CDR1 and CDR2 are KGHSH and LQKENI. Trimming cost V 5 bases and J 0 bases, with 4 bases left between them. This CDR3 contains 12 residues. Here the sequenced sample was peripheral blood, taken 28 days after the second dose of the MenACWY control vaccine. The sequence was obtained from an adult who received the MenACWY meningococcal vaccine as a control. The V call is TRBV18, the J call TRBJ1-1; the D is unclear. In DNA form, the CDR3 reads TGTGCCAGCTCAACCGTGAACACTGAAGCTTTCTTT. This sequence encodes CASSTVNTEAFF.